A single TCR beta chain is shown here with its context. What it binds is unknown. These data belong to a study of T cell responses to AZD1222 COVID-19 vaccine. Study-level points and caveats: Clonal diversity may have been underestimated in mostly white British donors.

In germline, CDR1 is SEHNR, CDR2 FQNEAQ (reference sequence). Trimming cost V 6 bases and J 2 bases; bases outside gene matches: 9. The CDR3 loop spans 16 amino acids. Produced via immunoSEQ multiplex PCR; TCRdb's table is partial and in-frame only. Found here are 150,000 or so clones, about 90% of them singletons; the top ten hold around 0.98%. Sequencing was performed on peripheral blood, taken 28 days after the second AZD1222 dose. This chain uses TRBV7-9 with TRBJ2-2, with TRBD1 identical over 7 bases. This clonotype was sampled from an adult who received the AZD1222 COVID-19 vaccine. DNA for the CDR3: TGTGCCAGCAGTCCCGGGGCAGGGGGAAACACCGGGGAGCTGTTTTTT. It encodes CASSPGAGGNTGELFF.